The 25 T cell receptor beta chains below come from one sample, sequenced in a study of T cells after posttransplantation cyclophosphamide. The method was immunoSEQ multiplex PCR; TCRdb's version includes in-frame clones alone and lacks a portion of them. This sample comprises roughly 49,000 clones, none seen once only. The specimen was PBMCs. The receptors originated from a man in his forties in good health, CMV-negative, and a related stem cell transplant donor.

This clone was recorded at least ten times. V gene TRBV27 combines with J gene TRBJ2-7, with TRBD1 matching over 9 bases. This CDR3 region has 19 residues. The V gene's germline CDR1 is MNHEY and CDR2 SMNVEV (reference sequence). The J segment lost 3 bases and the V segment lost 3 bases, leaving 18 bases of the junction unmatched. CDR3 amino acids: CASSFRFGTGSEVGYEQYF. The DNA for the CDR3 is TGTGCCAGCAGTTTTAGATTTGGGACAGGGTCGGAGGTAGGCTACGAGCAGTACTTC.

The gene calls are TRBV6-1 and TRBJ1-2, with 8 bases fitting TRBD1. V shed 5 bases and J 8 bases; nucleotides not matched to a gene: 4. Per the germline V gene, CDR1 is MNHNS and CDR2 is SASEGT. The CDR3 is made up of 12 amino acids. The CDR3 protein is CASSQGARGYTF. Here the CDR3 DNA reads TGTGCCAGCAGTCAGGGGGCACGGGGCTACACCTTC.

This clone was seen at least ten times. The gene calls are TRBV19 and TRBJ2-1; the D is unclear. Trimming removed 3 bases at V and 7 bases at J, with 13 bases between. Germline assignment: CDR1 LNHDA and CDR2 SQIVND (reference sequence). The CDR3 runs 14 residues. CDR3 sequence reads: CASSMVAGWNEQFF. In DNA, the CDR3 is TGTGCCAGTAGTATGGTGGCAGGATGGAATGAGCAGTTCTTC.

The table lists this clone with many counts. This chain links TRBV5-8 with TRBJ2-7, with 11 bases identical to TRBD2. Germline values: CDR1 SGHTS, CDR2 YDEGEE. This CDR3 has 13 residues. J was trimmed by 6 bases and V by 3 bases; bases with no gene match: 2. The CDR3 nucleotides are TGTGCCAGCAGCTGGGGACTAGCGGCCGAGCAGTACTTC. This encodes CASSWGLAAEQYF.

This clone was seen ten or more times. This chain uses TRBV12-5 with TRBJ1-2; TRBD1 matches 7 bases. CDR1 LGHNT and CDR2 FRNRAP come from the germline V gene. This CDR3 has 15 residues. V lost 0 bases and J lost 4; bases outside the gene matches: 5. The CDR3 DNA reads as TGTGCTAGTGGTTTGGTCGCGGGACAGTCCTATGGCTACACCTTC. Its translation is CASGLVAGQSYGYTF.

This clone was counted many times. This chain connects TRBV28 to TRBJ1-4; D possibly corresponds to TRBD1 (5 bases). CDR1 is MDHEN, CDR2 SYDVKM, per germline. This CDR3 is 15 amino acids long. V was pared by 1 base and J by 9 bases, with 15 bases between. CDR3 in amino acids: CASSLSEGRRKKLFF. CDR3 in DNA: TGTGCCAGCAGTTTATCCGAGGGGAGGAGGAAAAAACTGTTTTTT. The complete variable domain, with remaining parts taken from reference TRBV28 and TRBJ1-4, reads DVKVTQSSRYLVKRTGEKVFLECVQDMDHENMFWYRQDPGLGLRLIYFSYDVKMKEKGDIPEGYSVSREKKERFSLILESASTNQTSMYLCASSLSEGRRKKLFFGSGTQLSVL.

This clone was seen a handful of times. This chain connects TRBV19 to TRBJ2-7; 8 positions agree with TRBD1. Germline loops: CDR1 LNHDA, CDR2 SQIVND (reference sequence). The J segment lost 7 bases and the V segment lost 6 bases, leaving 14 bases of the junction unmatched. This CDR3 region has 15 residues. The CDR3 is CASRKRGQAREEQYF. CDR3 DNA: TGTGCCAGTAGAAAACGGGGACAGGCAAGGGAAGAGCAGTACTTC.

This clone showed up many times. The chain recombines TRBV19 with TRBJ2-1; D possibly corresponds to TRBD1 (5 bases). The CDR3 has 13 amino acids. The germline gives CDR1 LNHDA, CDR2 SQIVND (reference sequence). V was pared by 3 bases and J by 13 bases, with 16 bases between. Here the CDR3 DNA reads TGTGCCAGTAGTATCTCACCAGGGTGGGGACAGTTCTTC. It specifies CASSISPGWGQFF.

This clone has at least ten counts. The rearrangement uses TRBV19 and TRBJ2-5, with a weak D call TRBD2 (5 bases). CDR3 length equals 13 residues. Trimming cost V 2 bases and J 7 bases, with 11 bases left between them. Germline lookup yields CDR1 LNHDA and CDR2 SQIVND (reference sequence). This chain's CDR3 is CASSIRGSGTQYF. DNA of the CDR3: TGTGCCAGTAGTATACGTGGGAGTGGGACCCAGTACTTC.

Many counts were recorded for this clone. This chain joins TRBV6-1 and TRBJ2-3, with D unclear. The CDR3 extends over 16 amino acids. The germline V gene has CDR1 MNHNS and CDR2 SASEGT. The V end was cut by 2 bases, the J end by 2 bases, with 14 bases between. The CDR3 here is CASSERKQSLTDTQYF. For the CDR3, the DNA is TGTGCCAGCAGTGAACGGAAACAGAGCCTCACAGATACGCAGTATTTT.

This clone was observed many times. V gene TRBV5-4 combines with J gene TRBJ2-7, with D perhaps TRBD2 (6 bases). Trimming removed 0 bases from V and 4 bases from J, with 8 bases in between. CDR1 is SGHNT, CDR2 YYREEE, per germline (reference sequence). The CDR3 length is 13 residues. The CDR3 region is CASSLEGLYEQYF. CDR3 coding DNA: TGTGCCAGCAGCTTGGAGGGACTGTACGAGCAGTACTTC.

This clone came up many times. The chain links TRBV5-6 to TRBJ2-7, with 8 positions matching TRBD2. The CDR3 covers 15 residues. Germline V gene data show CDR1 as SGHDT and CDR2 as YYEEEE. The ends lost 5 bases at V and 2 bases at J; junction bases unmatched: 9. CDR3 amino acids: CASRKGLALTYEQYF. CDR3 DNA sequence: TGTGCCAGCAGAAAAGGACTAGCACTTACCTACGAGCAGTACTTC.

Many counts were recorded for this clone. The chain has TRBV27 and TRBJ2-7, with 12 nucleotides matching TRBD2. CDR1 is MNHEY and CDR2 is SMNVEV in the germline V gene (reference sequence). The CDR3 extends over 14 amino acids. V shed 8 bases, J shed 7 bases, and the junction held 9 bases outside the gene matches. CDR3 protein: CASALLAGGREQYF. CDR3 nucleotides: TGTGCCAGCGCCTTACTAGCGGGAGGTAGGGAGCAGTACTTC.

This clone was recorded many times. The V call is TRBV7-9, the J call TRBJ1-2, with D possibly TRBD1 on 6 matching bases. V gave up 3 bases and J gave up 7 bases, with 18 bases separating them. The CDR3 covers 15 residues. The germline CDR1 and CDR2 sequences are SEHNR and FQNEAQ (reference sequence). The CDR3 sequence is CASSFSGTDSLGYTF. CDR3 coding DNA: TGTGCCAGCAGCTTTTCAGGAACGGACAGCCTTGGCTACACCTTC.

This clone was recorded many times. The J gene is TRBJ2-3, the V gene TRBV6-5; unclear D gene. V lost 0 bases and J lost 3, with 10 bases in between. Germline V CDR1 and CDR2: MNHEY, SVGAGI. The length of the CDR3 is 15 residues. Here the CDR3 DNA reads TGTGCCAGCAGTTACTCGATGGCCCAGACAGATACGCAGTATTTT. Translating gives CASSYSMAQTDTQYF.

This clone was detected ten times or more. The J gene is TRBJ1-1, the V gene TRBV6-1; D possibly corresponds to TRBD1 (5 bases). CDR1 MNHNS and CDR2 SASEGT come from the germline V gene. V was pared by 1 base and J by 11 bases, with 14 bases between. This CDR3 spans 13 amino acids. CDR3 in amino acids: CASSEGMGLRAFF. DNA for the CDR3: TGTGCCAGCAGTGAAGGGATGGGGCTTAGGGCTTTCTTT.

This clone occurred many times. The J gene is TRBJ2-7, the V gene TRBV7-2; 8 bases are a match to TRBD2. The CDR3 totals 15 residues. Germline-derived CDR1 and CDR2 are SGHTA and FQGNSA. J lost 2 bases, V lost 1 base, and 4 bases had no gene match. This CDR3 reads CASSLEAGAPYEQYF. CDR3 in DNA: TGTGCCAGCAGCTTAGAAGCGGGAGCCCCCTACGAGCAGTACTTC.

This clone was found many times. The V call is TRBV7-2, the J call TRBJ2-7, with a tentative D call TRBD1 (6 bases). Germline V gene data show CDR1 as SGHTA and CDR2 as FQGNSA. The CDR3 is 14 amino acids. Trimming stripped 5 bases from V and 6 bases from J, with 17 bases between. CDR3 DNA: TGTGCCAGCAGCCCCACCCCGGACAGCGGCGAGCAGTACTTC. Translating gives CASSPTPDSGEQYF.

The chain combines TRBV27 with TRBJ2-2, with 9 bases aligning to TRBD1. The CDR3 is 13 residues long. Germline V gives CDR1 MNHEY, CDR2 SMNVEV (reference sequence). The trim removed 6 bases at V and 7 bases at J, leaving 3 bases unmatched. The CDR3 nucleotides read TGTGCCAGCAGACAGGGGGCAGGCGGGGAGCTGTTTTTT. It translates to CASRQGAGGELFF.

This clone was counted ten times or more. The rearrangement links TRBV7-6 to TRBJ2-2, with 8 bases identical to TRBD1. Looked up from germline, CDR1 is SGHVS and CDR2 is FNYEAQ. V gave up 2 bases and J gave up 6 bases; unmatched junction bases: 5. This CDR3 has 15 residues. The DNA of the CDR3 is TGTGCCAGCAGCTTATCTGGACAGGGTCCCGGGGAGCTGTTTTTT. Protein: CASSLSGQGPGELFF.

This clone was seen many times. V gene TRBV2 combines with J gene TRBJ2-7; D is perhaps TRBD2 (6 bases). Trimming removed 1 base from V and 0 bases from J, with 13 bases in between. Germline V gene lookup returns CDR1 SNHLY and CDR2 FYNNEI. The CDR3 runs to 16 residues. CDR3 in amino acids: CASSEDGGSSSYEQYF. CDR3 nucleotides: TGTGCCAGCAGTGAAGACGGGGGATCGAGCTCCTACGAGCAGTACTTC.

This clone has at least ten counts. The genes are TRBV10-1 and TRBJ2-5, with 8 bases matching TRBD1. The V and J ends lost 5 bases and 2 bases, in that order; junction bases with no gene match: 4. Germline lookup yields CDR1 WNHNN and CDR2 SYGVQD (reference sequence). The CDR3 runs to 14 residues. The CDR3 spells CASSKGQGQETQYF. The CDR3 DNA reads TGCGCCAGCAGTAAAGGACAGGGTCAAGAGACCCAGTACTTC.

This clone came up many times. The gene calls are TRBV15 and TRBJ2-6; D unresolved. V shed 3 bases and J shed 0 bases, with 15 bases lying between them. The germline CDR1 and CDR2 sequences are LNHNV and YYDKDF (reference sequence). CDR3 size: 18 residues. The CDR3 nucleotides read TGTGCCACCAGCAGCCTGGCAGGCTCCGTCTCTGGGGCCAACGTCCTGACTTTC. It specifies CATSSLAGSVSGANVLTF.

This clone was counted at least ten times. This chain connects TRBV18 to TRBJ2-5, with TRBD1 matching 9 bases. After removal of 3 bases from V and 2 bases from J, the junction contained 7 bases not matched to a gene. This CDR3 has 16 residues. Germline lookup yields CDR1 KGHSH and CDR2 LQKENI. As DNA, the CDR3 is TGTGCCAGCTCACCGGGGGACAGGGTTATTCAAGAGACCCAGTACTTC. Its protein product is CASSPGDRVIQETQYF.

This clone occurred many times. The chain combines TRBV28 with TRBJ2-1; D gene uncertain. The CDR3 is 11 amino acids. V shed 4 bases and J shed 10 bases, with 8 bases lying between them. CDR1 MDHEN and CDR2 SYDVKM come from the germline V gene. CDR3 residues: CASSSNREQFF. As DNA, the CDR3 is TGTGCCAGCAGTTCGAACCGGGAGCAGTTCTTC.